The 26 T cell receptor beta chains listed next were all sequenced from one sample in a study of OX40 agonist ivuxolimab in advanced cancers. Sequencing was performed with immunoSEQ multiplex PCR; in TCRdb, only in-frame clones are kept and a portion is missing. The repertoire consists of roughly 38,000 clones, with 74% occurring once and the leading ten covering roughly 18%. The sample in question was CD4+ or CD8+ T cells sorted from blood, obtained in a trial of the OX40 agonist ivuxolimab. The receptor source for this set is an adult with an advanced solid tumor such as melanoma, head and neck, liver or kidney cancer.

The chain has TRBV6-6 and TRBJ1-6; 7 nucleotides agree with TRBD1. Unmatched junction bases numbered 6, after V lost 5 bases and J lost 5 bases. In germline, CDR1 is MNHNY, CDR2 SVGAGI (reference sequence). CDR3 length: 15 residues. For the CDR3, the DNA is TGTGCCAGCAGTGAGACAGGGATAAATAATTCACCCCTCCACTTT. Its translation: CASSETGINNSPLHF.

CDR3 DNA: TGTGCCAGCAGTGGACACCGGGACGAAAATCCCCATTTT. Translating gives CASSGHRDENPHF. This rearrangement joins TRBV6-1 to TRBJ1-5; tentative D call: TRBD1 (5 bases). CDR1 and CDR2 from the germline V gene are MNHNS and SASEGT. The CDR3 length is 13 residues. Trimming took 4 bases from V and 16 from J, leaving 20 bases between them.

This rearrangement joins TRBV10-3 to TRBJ1-6, with TRBD1 as a possible D gene (5 bases). V lost 3 bases and J lost 9, with 12 bases in between. Germline-derived CDR1 and CDR2 are ENHRY and SYGVKD. The CDR3 length is 14 residues. Here the CDR3 DNA reads TGTGCCATCAGTGAAGTACGGGGGGGTTCACCCCTCCACTTT. The encoded protein is CAISEVRGGSPLHF.

V is TRBV27 and J is TRBJ2-7, with TRBD1 matching 7 bases. Germline V CDR1 and CDR2: MNHEY, SMNVEV (reference sequence). CDR3 length equals 13 residues. Germline trimming cut 8 bases from V and 4 bases from J; bases unmatched to any gene: 8. This chain's CDR3 is CASRGTDAYEQYF. In DNA, the CDR3 is TGTGCCAGCCGAGGGACAGACGCTTACGAGCAGTACTTC.

The chain couples TRBV19 to TRBJ2-1, with 8 bases aligning to TRBD1. Looked up from germline, CDR1 is LNHDA and CDR2 is SQIVND (reference sequence). The ends lost 7 bases at V and 5 bases at J; junction bases unmatched: 4. The CDR3 is made up of 13 amino acids. In DNA form, the CDR3 reads TGTGCCAGTACCCAGGGGGCTCACAATGAGCAGTTCTTC. Translating gives CASTQGAHNEQFF.

The V call is TRBV4-1, the J call TRBJ1-2, with D unresolved. Germline-derived CDR1 and CDR2 are MGHRA and YSYEKL. The CDR3 covers 15 residues. Trimming pared 0 bases from V and 4 bases from J, leaving 12 bases between. This CDR3 reads CASSQDEVLTYGYTF. In DNA form, the CDR3 reads TGCGCCAGCAGCCAAGATGAGGTTCTCACCTATGGCTACACCTTC.

The chain has TRBV14 and TRBJ2-4; D is undetermined. This CDR3 is 13 amino acids long. Germline V gene lookup returns CDR1 SGHDN and CDR2 FVKESK. V was clipped by 5 bases and J by 12 bases, with 17 bases between them. The chain's CDR3 is CASSFRLQAPQYF. CDR3 DNA: TGTGCCAGCAGCTTCCGTTTGCAGGCGCCTCAGTACTTC.

This clone was recorded a few times. The V and J genes are TRBV10-1 and TRBJ1-5; D is undetermined. Per the germline V gene, CDR1 is WNHNN and CDR2 is SYGVQD (reference sequence). The CDR3 has 12 residues. Trimming removed 0 bases from V and 6 bases from J, with 3 bases in between. The CDR3 DNA is TGCGCCAGCAGTGAGTCGTCTCAGCCCCAGCATTTT. It translates to CASSESSQPQHF.

This clone showed up just once. This rearrangement joins TRBV15 to TRBJ2-5; 8 nucleotides agree with TRBD1. Near its end, the DNA agrees better with TRBJ2-7, so the J call may be wrong. Germline assignment: CDR1 LNHNV and CDR2 YYDKDF (reference sequence). The CDR3 covers 13 residues. The CDR3 DNA follows: TGTGCCACCAGCAGAGTGACAGGGGACGAGCAGTACTTC. Translating gives CATSRVTGDEQYF.

The V and J genes are TRBV7-3 and TRBJ1-1, with no clear D. V lost 2 bases, J lost 4 bases, and 5 bases lay in between. Germline CDR1 is SGHTA and CDR2 is FQGTGA. This CDR3 comprises 12 residues. The CDR3 region is CASSLVVTEAFF. The CDR3 nucleotides are TGTGCCAGCAGCTTAGTGGTCACTGAAGCTTTCTTT.

The chain has TRBV21-1 and TRBJ2-1; TRBD1 is taken as the D call from the table, unchecked against the DNA. TRBV21-1 is a pseudogene. The CDR3 has 18 amino acids. CDR3 in DNA: TGTGCCAGCAGCAAAGCGCTTTTCGACAGGGAGTATGACAATGAGCAGTTCTTC. Its protein product is CASSKALFDREYDNEQFF.

The chain is built from TRBV7-2 and TRBJ1-6, with TRBD1 matching 7 bases. Trimming removed 6 bases from V and 8 bases from J; junction bases left unmatched: 7. The CDR3 sequence is 14 residues long. CDR1 SGHTA and CDR2 FQGNSA come from the germline V gene. The CDR3 protein is CASSSPDRHSPLHF. CDR3 nucleotide sequence: TGTGCCAGCAGTTCTCCGGACAGGCATTCACCCCTCCACTTT.

This chain links TRBV5-5 with TRBJ2-7; tentatively, D is TRBD2 (6 bases). Germline values: CDR1 SGHKS, CDR2 YYEKEE (reference sequence). The ends were cut back, 0 bases at V and 4 bases at J, with 11 bases in the middle. This CDR3 region has 14 residues. The CDR3 coding sequence is TGTGCCAGCAGCTTGGGCTCGGGGGAATACGAGCAGTACTTC. As protein: CASSLGSGEYEQYF.

This rearrangement joins TRBV29-1 to TRBJ1-1; unclear D gene. This CDR3 spans 11 amino acids. Germline-derived CDR1 and CDR2 are SQVTM and ANQGSEA. V was shortened by 4 bases and J by 5 bases, with 8 bases between the two germline ends. The DNA for the CDR3 is TGCAGCGTTGTCGAGGGTACTGAAGCTTTCTTT. It yields the protein CSVVEGTEAFF.

The sample holds a few counts of this clone. The same CDR3 also results from other DNA sequences found in this sample. The V and J genes are TRBV6-1 and TRBJ2-2, with 8 bases lining up with TRBD1. V lost 4 bases and J lost 5; bases outside the gene matches: 6. The germline gives CDR1 MNHNS, CDR2 SASEGT. There are 15 residues in the CDR3. Here the CDR3 DNA reads TGTGCCAGCAGTGGGCAGGGGGCGGGGACCGGGGAGCTGTTTTTT. Its protein product is CASSGQGAGTGELFF.

The CDR3 DNA sequence: TGTGCCAGCAGCCCTTCCAGGACGGTCTCTGGAAACACCATATATTTT. The encoded protein is CASSPSRTVSGNTIYF. V and J are TRBV25-1 and TRBJ1-3; D is uncertain. Germline lookup yields CDR1 MGHDK and CDR2 SYGVNS. V was clipped by 6 bases and J by 0 bases, with 15 bases between them. The CDR3 length is 16 residues.

The chain couples TRBV25-1 to TRBJ2-7, with 7 nucleotides matching TRBD1. The ends lost 3 bases at V and 4 bases at J; junction bases unmatched: 9. Germline loops: CDR1 MGHDK, CDR2 SYGVNS. The CDR3 contains 15 residues. The CDR3, as DNA: TGTGCCAGCAGTGAGGGGGTCAGGGGGTTGTACGAGCAGTACTTC. Residues: CASSEGVRGLYEQYF.

The chain is built from TRBV10-1 and TRBJ2-7, with D perhaps TRBD1 (5 bases). The V gene lost 2 bases and the J gene lost 4 bases, with 12 bases spanning the gap. This CDR3 region has 14 residues. Germline CDR1 is WNHNN and CDR2 is SYGVQD (reference sequence). Here the CDR3 reads CASSEDRAVYEQYF. The CDR3 coding sequence is TGCGCCAGCAGTGAGGACAGAGCAGTTTACGAGCAGTACTTC.

This chain links TRBV7-9 with TRBJ2-2; 7 bases fit TRBD1. There are 14 residues in the CDR3. The V segment lost 5 bases and the J segment 7 bases; nucleotides outside the gene matches: 7. Germline CDR1 SEHNR, CDR2 FQNEAQ (reference sequence). This chain's CDR3 is CASSPQGRNGELFF. The CDR3 DNA reads as TGTGCCAGCAGCCCACAGGGGCGGAACGGGGAGCTGTTTTTT. The full variable domain, in which reference TRBV7-9 and TRBJ2-2 provide the parts outside the CDR3, is DTGVSQNPRHKITKRGQNVTFRCDPISEHNRLYWYRQTLGQGPEFLTYFQNEAQLEKSRLLSDRFSAERPKGSFSTLEIQRTEQGDSAMYLCASSPQGRNGELFFGEGSRLTVL.

V is TRBV6-5 and J is TRBJ1-2, with TRBD1 identical over 7 bases. The CDR3 loop spans 12 amino acids. Per the germline V gene, CDR1 is MNHEY and CDR2 is SVGAGI. The junction had 5 bases not matched to a gene; V was cut back by 5 bases and J by 8 bases. CDR3 residues: CASSTGDWGYTF. The CDR3 DNA follows: TGTGCCAGCAGTACAGGGGATTGGGGCTACACCTTC.

This clone was seen more than once but under ten times. V and J are TRBV7-8 and TRBJ1-5; 10 nucleotides align to TRBD1. The germline gives CDR1 SGHVS, CDR2 FQNEAQ. The CDR3 spans 15 residues. The V and J ends lost 1 base and 6 bases, in that order; junction bases with no gene match: 3. DNA of the CDR3: TGTGCCAGCAGCTTAGGGACAGGGGGAGGTCAGCCCCAGCATTTT. Encoded protein: CASSLGTGGGQPQHF.

The chain recombines TRBV28 with TRBJ2-5; the D gene is possibly TRBD2 (5 bases). The CDR3 is 14 amino acids. V gave up 3 bases and J gave up 4 bases, with 12 bases separating them. Germline CDR1 and CDR2: MDHEN and SYDVKM. In DNA form, the CDR3 reads TGTGCCAGCAGTTTGGCGGGTTCGATAGAGACCCAGTACTTC. It translates to CASSLAGSIETQYF.

This chain links TRBV13 with TRBJ1-4; D gene unclear. This CDR3 region has 13 residues. V dropped 4 bases and J dropped 6 bases, with 9 bases sitting between them. Germline CDR1 and CDR2: PRHDT and FYEKMQ (reference sequence). The CDR3 loop is CASSSTQDEKLFF. In nucleotides, the CDR3 is TGTGCCAGCAGCTCGACCCAAGATGAAAAACTGTTTTTT.

The chain links TRBV6-5 to TRBJ1-2, with 9 positions matching TRBD1. This CDR3 spans 13 amino acids. Germline CDR1 reads MNHEY; CDR2 reads SVGAGI. V lost 6 bases, J lost 14 bases, and 13 bases stayed unmatched. The CDR3 DNA reads TGTGCCAGCAGCCTCGGGACAGGGTGGTCTGAAACCTTC. Encoded protein: CASSLGTGWSETF.

The chain has TRBV27 and TRBJ1-5; D remains ambiguous. The CDR3 contains 15 residues. V dropped 5 bases and J dropped 5 bases, with 16 bases sitting between them. CDR1 is MNHEY and CDR2 is SMNVEV in the germline V gene (reference sequence). CDR3 in amino acids: CASSLTPARHQPQHF. The CDR3 bases are TGTGCCAGCAGTCTGACCCCAGCGAGACATCAGCCCCAGCATTTT.

The rearrangement links TRBV14 to TRBJ1-1, with unresolved D. Trimming took 1 base from V and 4 from J, leaving 7 bases between them. The germline V gene has CDR1 SGHDN and CDR2 FVKESK. This CDR3 region has 13 residues. The CDR3 DNA is TGTGCCAGCAGCCAAGCGGCGGGCACTGAAGCTTTCTTT. Protein: CASSQAAGTEAFF.